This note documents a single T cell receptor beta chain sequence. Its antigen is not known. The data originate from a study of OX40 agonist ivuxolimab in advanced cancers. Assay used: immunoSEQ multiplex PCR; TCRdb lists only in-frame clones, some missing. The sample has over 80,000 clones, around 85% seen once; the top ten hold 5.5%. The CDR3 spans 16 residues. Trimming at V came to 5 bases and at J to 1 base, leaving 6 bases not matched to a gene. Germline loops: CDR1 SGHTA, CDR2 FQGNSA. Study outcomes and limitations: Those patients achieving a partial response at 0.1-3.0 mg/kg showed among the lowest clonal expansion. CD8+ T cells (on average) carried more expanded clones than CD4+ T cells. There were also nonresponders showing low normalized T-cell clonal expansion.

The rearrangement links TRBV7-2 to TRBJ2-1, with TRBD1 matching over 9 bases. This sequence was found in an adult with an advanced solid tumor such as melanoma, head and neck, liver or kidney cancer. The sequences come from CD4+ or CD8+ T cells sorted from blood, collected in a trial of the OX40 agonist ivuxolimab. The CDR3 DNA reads TGTGCCAGCAGCCCCCCCGGGACAGGGTCCTACAATGAGCAGTTCTTC. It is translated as CASSPPGTGSYNEQFF.